This T cell receptor (beta chain) came from a study of cytomegalovirus exposure and HLA in healthy donors. With 60 Vbeta and 13 Jbeta primers, the PCR was carried out. Assay used: immunoSEQ multiplex PCR; TCRdb lists only in-frame clones, some missing. The sample holds more than 150,000 clones, over 60% seen once. Trimming stripped 4 bases from V and 4 bases from J, with 13 bases between. CDR1 LNHDA and CDR2 SQIVND come from the germline V gene (reference sequence). The CDR3 covers 14 residues. The sequencing input was PBMCs. The chain couples TRBV19 to TRBJ2-5; no clear D. This TCR derives from a man younger than 35 in good health and CMV-seronegative. As DNA, the CDR3 is TGTGCCAGTAGTAAGGAAGCGATCCCAGAGACCCAGTACTTC. Residues: CASSKEAIPETQYF.